This T cell receptor (beta chain) was captured by sequencing in a study of immune cell composition in non-small cell lung cancer. Study results and limitations: Dominant in vivo tumour-associated clones were not shown to share tumour-reactive sequences.

CDR3 size: 14 residues. The V and J ends lost 1 base and 10 bases, in that order; junction bases with no gene match: 7. The germline CDR1 and CDR2 sequences are MGHRA and YSYEKL. This clone was recorded once. Its antigen is not identified. The protocol was immunoSEQ multiplex PCR, while the TCRdb copy is restricted to in-frame clones and leaves out a portion. Altogether about 3,300 clones are present, roughly three quarters being singletons, with the ten largest covering more than 4.5%. The normal lung sample lay at least 3 cm, and maximally far, from the tumour. Template was genomic DNA from frozen, unsorted single-cell suspensions.

The sequence was obtained from a human donor with non-small cell lung cancer. The specimen was non-adjacent lung tissue. The chain combines TRBV4-1 with TRBJ2-1, with 7 nucleotides matching TRBD1. CDR3 amino acids: CASSQAETGREQFF. CDR3 DNA sequence: TGCGCCAGCAGCCAAGCTGAGACAGGGAGAGAGCAGTTCTTC.